A selection of T cell receptor beta chains follows, all from one sample in a study of blood T cell repertoires in COVID-19. Assay used: immunoSEQ multiplex PCR; TCRdb lists only in-frame clones, some missing. Of around 15,000 clones listed, around 84% are singletons. The sample consisted of peripheral blood. All receptors come from a human donor in a cohort sampled during active COVID-19. The CDR3 runs from the conserved cysteine through the conserved F or W. The D gene is left open where the match is weak. Clone size is shown for a subset of rows, as once, few, many or a class of expanded clone.

size	D	J	V	DNA	CDR3
.	.	TRBJ1-5	TRBV12-2	TGTGCAAGTCGCTTTTTCAGGCTCAATCAGCCCCAGCATTTT	CASRFFRLNQPQHF
.	.	TRBJ1-2	TRBV5-5	TGTGCCAGCAGCTTGTTACAGGGAAGTGGCTACACCTTC	CASSLLQGSGYTF
.	.	TRBJ2-2	TRBV6-6	TGTGCCAGCAGTTACGTCAGGGGCACCGGGGAGCTGTTTTTT	CASSYVRGTGELFF
.	.	TRBJ1-3	TRBV5-1	TGCGCCAGCAGCCTGAGCTCTGGAAACACCATATATTTT	CASSLSSGNTIYF
.	TRBD1	TRBJ1-5	TRBV19	TGTGCCAGTAGTAGACAGGGGCCTTTCAATCAGCCCCAGCATTTT	CASSRQGPFNQPQHF
few	.	TRBJ2-7	TRBV4-3	TGCGCCAGCAGCCAAGATTGGGTTGGGAGCGACTACGAGCAGTACTTC	CASSQDWVGSDYEQYF
.	.	TRBJ1-6	TRBV7-6	TGTGCCAGCAGCTTTGAGGTCGTTAATTCACCCCTCCACTTT	CASSFEVVNSPLHF
.	.	TRBJ2-2	TRBV5-1	TGCGCCAGCATGGAGGTAGCGAACACCGGGGAGCTGTTTTTT	CASMEVANTGELFF
.	TRBD2	TRBJ2-3	TRBV6-5	TGTGCCAGCAGTTACACCGGGGGGGCTAACACAGATACGCAGTATTTT	CASSYTGGANTDTQYF
.	.	TRBJ1-1	TRBV6-5	TGTGCCAGCAGTTACGGCACGGAGACTGAAGCTTTCTTT	CASSYGTETEAFF
.	.	TRBJ1-1	TRBV29-1	TGCAGCGTCTTGCGAGGGGGGAACACTGAAGCTTTCTTT	CSVLRGGNTEAFF
.	.	TRBJ2-5	TRBV6-6	TGTGCCAGCAGCCCATTAGAAGGGGAATCCCAGTACTTC	CASSPLEGESQYF
once	.	TRBJ1-6	TRBV20-1	TGCAGTGCTAGTGCGGGGTCCTATAATTCACCCCTCCACTTT	CSASAGSYNSPLHF
once	.	TRBJ1-4	TRBV7-9	TGTGCCAGCAGCTTATACAGTACGAGTGAAAAACTGTTTTTT	CASSLYSTSEKLFF
.	TRBD2	TRBJ2-5	TRBV7-2	TGTGCCAGCAGCTTACCCGTAGCGGGGGGGCAGGAAGAGACCCAGTACTTC	CASSLPVAGGQEETQYF
.	TRBD2	TRBJ2-5	TRBV7-2	TGTGCCAGCAGCCAAAGGACTAGCGGGGTCCGAGAGACCCAGTACTTC	CASSQRTSGVRETQYF
.	.	TRBJ1-3	TRBV3-1/TRBV3-2	TGTGCCAGCAGCCAAGTTGGTAGCTCTGGAAACACCATATATTTT	CASSQVGSSGNTIYF
.	.	TRBJ2-3	TRBV7-9	TGTGCCAGCAGTCCCGGGACTAGCACAGATACGCAGTATTTT	CASSPGTSTDTQYF
few	.	TRBJ1-5	TRBV11-2	TGTGCCAGCAGCGTACAGGGCTGGAATCAGCCCCAGCATTTT	CASSVQGWNQPQHF
once	TRBD2	TRBJ2-3	TRBV5-4	TGTGCCAGCGAGATGCGGGGGGAACGGGATACGCAGTATTTT	CASEMRGERDTQYF
.	.	TRBJ2-7	TRBV5-1	TGCGCCAGCAGCTTGGACGGGGTCCCCCTTTACGAGCAGTACTTC	CASSLDGVPLYEQYF
.	TRBD1	TRBJ2-3	TRBV5-1	TGCGCCAGCAGCTTGATGAGACAGGGGGGCACAGATACGCAGTATTTT	CASSLMRQGGTDTQYF
few	TRBD1	TRBJ1-5	TRBV7-2	TGTGCCAGCAGCTGGACAGGGGGGAATCAGCCCCAGCATTTT	CASSWTGGNQPQHF
.	TRBD1	TRBJ2-7	TRBV13	TGTGCCAGCAGCGACTTGGGACAGACCTCCTACGAGCAGTACTTC	CASSDLGQTSYEQYF
.	.	TRBJ2-7	TRBV19	TGTGCCAGTAGAAGACAGGTAAACTCCTACGAGCAGTACTTC	CASRRQVNSYEQYF
.	.	TRBJ2-2	TRBV7-3	TGTGCCAGCAGCTTTACCGGGACAACGAACACCGGGGAGCTGTTTTTT	CASSFTGTTNTGELFF
once	.	TRBJ1-4	TRBV19	TGTGCCAGTAGTCTGAGGGCGGGTGCAACTAATGAAAAACTGTTTTTT	CASSLRAGATNEKLFF
.	.	TRBJ1-1	TRBV18	TGTGCCAGCTCATCCGGACACCTCCTGAACACTGAAGCTTTCTTT	CASSSGHLLNTEAFF
once	.	TRBJ1-2	TRBV7-2	TGTGCCAGCAGCCCCCTATCCGGGGGAGGCTATGGCTACACCTTC	CASSPLSGGGYGYTF
.	TRBD1	TRBJ2-7	TRBV15	TGTGCCACCAGCAGTCAGACAGGGGGCCCCTACGAGCAGTACTTC	CATSSQTGGPYEQYF
.	.	TRBJ2-7	TRBV6-1	TGTGCCAGCAGTGAACTCAGGCCACCCTACGAGCAGTACTTC	CASSELRPPYEQYF
.	.	TRBJ2-1	TRBV18	TGTGCCAGCTCGGGGGCTCTTCTTGACAATGAGCAGTTCTTC	CASSGALLDNEQFF
.	TRBD2	TRBJ2-1	TRBV5-4	TGTGCCAGCATCATGCGGGGGGGGCCGGGTAATGAGCAGTTCTTC	CASIMRGGPGNEQFF
.	.	TRBJ2-5	TRBV10-3	TGTGCCATCAGTGAGAGGGAGTTGGAGACCCAGTACTTC	CAISERELETQYF
.	.	TRBJ1-3	TRBV20-1	TGCAGTGCTAGTCCACCCTCCAGGGGAGATTTCGGAAACACCATATATTTT	CSASPPSRGDFGNTIYF
.	TRBD1	TRBJ1-2	TRBV15	TGTGCCACCAGCAGAGCTGGGACAGCGCGCGGTGGCTACACCTTC	CATSRAGTARGGYTF
once	TRBD1	TRBJ2-7	TRBV11-2	TGTGCCAGCAGCCATGGACAGGGGAGCTCCTACGAGCAGTACTTC	CASSHGQGSSYEQYF
.	.	TRBJ1-1	TRBV3-1/TRBV3-2	TGTGCCAGCAGCCAATATGGGGGGGTGGGCACTGAAGCTTTCTTT	CASSQYGGVGTEAFF
.	.	TRBJ1-1	TRBV6-5	TGTGCCAGCAACCACCCCGGGACATCGAACACTGAAGCTTTCTTT	CASNHPGTSNTEAFF
.	.	TRBJ2-1	TRBV7-8	TGTGCCAGCAGCCCCGGCGGGGTGAGCTACAATGAGCAGTTCTTC	CASSPGGVSYNEQFF
.	.	TRBJ2-5	TRBV5-1	TGCGCCAGCAGCTCGCATAGCGAAGAGACCCAGTACTTC	CASSSHSEETQYF